This TCR beta chain appears in the sequencing data of a study of early T cells in non-severe SARS-CoV-2 infection. Study context: Unsorted whole-blood RNA was sequenced in bulk, leaving chains unpaired. Study results and caveats: The VDJdb matching leaned toward anti-spike CD8 responses and overlooked private and CD4 specificities.

Ten or more counts support this clonotype. The antigen is unknown. Individual cDNA molecules carried attached unique molecular identifiers. TCRdb reprocessed the 5' RACE reads via MiXCR and lists one record per CDR3 protein. The repertoire holds 95,000 to 100,000 distinct CDR3 sequences, approximately 13% seen once, with approximately 2.4% in the top ten. Material for sequencing was whole blood. The TCR originated in an adult who was a healthcare worker with PCR-confirmed SARS-CoV-2 infection or an uninfected control (not recorded which).

This CDR3 is CASSPGQHSYNEQFF. The CDR3 DNA reads as TGTGCCAGCAGCCCGGGACAGCACTCCTACAATGAGCAGTTCTTC. The chain carries TRBV7-8 and TRBJ2-1, with TRBD1 matching over 7 bases. V shed 5 bases and J 0 bases; nucleotides not matched to a gene: 4. CDR1 and CDR2 from the germline V gene are SGHVS and FQNEAQ. The CDR3 loop spans 15 amino acids.